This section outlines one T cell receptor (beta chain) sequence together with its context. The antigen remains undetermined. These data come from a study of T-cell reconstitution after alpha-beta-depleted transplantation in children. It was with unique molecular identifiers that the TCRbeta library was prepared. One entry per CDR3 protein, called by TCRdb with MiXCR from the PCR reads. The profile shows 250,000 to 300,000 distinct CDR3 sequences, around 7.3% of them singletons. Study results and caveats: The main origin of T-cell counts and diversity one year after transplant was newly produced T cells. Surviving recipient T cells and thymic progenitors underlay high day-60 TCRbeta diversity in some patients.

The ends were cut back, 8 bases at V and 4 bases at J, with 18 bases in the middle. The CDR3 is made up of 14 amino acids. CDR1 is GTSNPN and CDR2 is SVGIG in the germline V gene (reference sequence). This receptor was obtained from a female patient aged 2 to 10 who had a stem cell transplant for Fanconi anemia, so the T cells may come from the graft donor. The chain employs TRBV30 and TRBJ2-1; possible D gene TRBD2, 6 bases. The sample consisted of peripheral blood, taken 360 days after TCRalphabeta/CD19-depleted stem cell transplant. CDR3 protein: CAGRRWGEYNEQFF. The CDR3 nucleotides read TGTGCCGGACGGAGATGGGGGGAGTACAATGAGCAGTTCTTC.